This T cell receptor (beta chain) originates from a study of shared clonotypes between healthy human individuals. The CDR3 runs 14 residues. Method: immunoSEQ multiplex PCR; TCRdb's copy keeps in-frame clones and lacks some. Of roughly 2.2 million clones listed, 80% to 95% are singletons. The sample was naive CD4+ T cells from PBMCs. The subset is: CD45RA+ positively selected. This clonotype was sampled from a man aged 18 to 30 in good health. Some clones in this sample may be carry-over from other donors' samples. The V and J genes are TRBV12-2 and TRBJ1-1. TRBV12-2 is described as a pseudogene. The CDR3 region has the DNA TGTGCAAGCAGTTCGGGGGCTACCAACACTGAAGCTTTCTTT. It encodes CASSSGATNTEAFF.